A selection of T cell receptor beta chains follows, all from one sample in a study of blood T cell repertoires in COVID-19. Generated by immunoSEQ multiplex PCR, the TCRdb table keeps only in-frame clones and is missing some. The sample records around 450,000 clones, about 90% being singletons. The sequenced sample consisted of PBMCs or T cells enriched from blood (not recorded which). These TCRs come from a young woman who had recovered from COVID-19. The CDR3 runs from the conserved cysteine through the conserved F or W. D genes are given only for firm matches.

V	J	D	CDR3
TRBV6-6	TRBJ2-3	TRBD2	CASSYAGDSTDTQYF
TRBV15	TRBJ1-1	TRBD1	CATSSGGVTEAFF
TRBV28	TRBJ2-1	NA	CASSLSNRANEQFF
TRBV19	TRBJ2-1	TRBD2	CASSTSGGTGNEQFF
TRBV19	TRBJ1-2	NA	CASSGRGRDFYGYTF
TRBV18	TRBJ1-1	NA	CASSPLKGLNTEAFF
TRBV2	TRBJ2-7	TRBD1	CASSPDRGQYEQYF
TRBV11-2	TRBJ1-2	TRBD1	CASSLVPGQRSEGRF
TRBV4-1	TRBJ1-6	TRBD1	CASSPRQGAGNSPLHF
TRBV23-1	TRBJ2-7	TRBD2	CASSHHGGSREQYF
TRBV12-5	TRBJ2-5	TRBD2	CASGLVLSRGGETQYF
TRBV5-6	TRBJ2-7	NA	CASSLGAYEQYF
TRBV30	TRBJ2-7	NA	CAWSGRRGGGQYEQYF
TRBV11-2	TRBJ1-2	TRBD1	CASSRGQENYGYTF
TRBV24-1	TRBJ2-5	TRBD1	CATSDYRDRDQETQYF
TRBV29-1	TRBJ1-1	NA	CSVGGPTNTEAFF
TRBV6-4	TRBJ1-4	NA	CASSDSGGENEKLFF
TRBV3-1/TRBV3-2	TRBJ2-5	TRBD2	CASSQDRLAGDWETQYF
TRBV29-1	TRBJ1-1	NA	CSVVGRANTEAFF
TRBV18	TRBJ1-6	NA	CASSPTTGNSPLHF
TRBV5-4	TRBJ2-5	TRBD1	CASSFSRGQIPYQETQYF
TRBV5-1	TRBJ2-1	NA	CASSLDISEQFF
TRBV9	TRBJ2-7	TRBD1	CASSTGQVSYEQYF
TRBV27	TRBJ1-4	NA	CASSPQTGLKLFF
TRBV5-1	TRBJ1-2	TRBD1	CASSSGDSTSYGYTF
TRBV18	TRBJ2-3	NA	CASSPDRSTDTQYF
TRBV2	TRBJ1-2	TRBD1	CASSPQGDYGYTF
TRBV10-3	TRBJ2-3	TRBD1	CAISEYRGGTDTQYF
TRBV6-5	TRBJ2-7	NA	CASRKQGSRLEQYF
TRBV24-1	TRBJ1-1	TRBD1	CATSKGQGNTEAFF
TRBV20-1	TRBJ2-5	TRBD1	CGTGTVETQYF
TRBV7-2	TRBJ2-2	NA	CASSLIPGPGELFF
TRBV29-1	TRBJ2-1	NA	CSVEWGVGEQFF
TRBV24-1	TRBJ1-2	NA	CATSDSADSFNYGYTF
TRBV2	TRBJ1-1	NA	CASSLMGGNTEAFF
TRBV27	TRBJ1-5	NA	CASSHGAANQPQHF